These T cell receptor beta chains were read from a single sample in a study of shared clonotypes between healthy human individuals. Here immunoSEQ multiplex PCR was the method, and the copy in TCRdb shows in-frame clones only, minus some. The sample lists approximately 500,000 clones, less than 96% occurring once. The sequenced material came from naive CD4+ T cells sorted from blood. The receptors were gathered from a woman in her twenties or thirties in good health. CDR3s leave out the opening cysteine and the closing phenylalanine or tryptophan.

j_gene,len,v_gene,CDR3aa
TRBJ1-1,11,TRBV7-9,ASSLQGNTEAF
TRBJ1-5,11,TRBV5-5,ASSLLTGQPQH
TRBJ2-3,13,TRBV27,ASTGQGADTDTQY
TRBJ2-4,14,TRBV4-1,ASSQTPREAKNIQY
TRBJ2-7,12,TRBV10-1,ASSAGTQSYEQY
TRBJ2-1,14,TRBV25-1,ASSDTSGSSYNEQF
TRBJ2-1,14,TRBV7-6,ASSFHERPELNEQF
TRBJ2-7,12,TRBV19,ARRRGRTRIEQY
TRBJ2-1,10,TRBV5-6,ASSLRGFEQF
TRBJ2-1,11,TRBV29-1,SVDGTGGTEQF
TRBJ1-4,14,TRBV6-6,ASSYSRSIRSEKLF
TRBJ1-5,11,TRBV6-1,ASSMNSNQPQH
TRBJ1-1,11,TRBV14,ASSQGPFTEAF
TRBJ2-5,13,TRBV28,ASSLWGGFQETQY
TRBJ1-4,14,TRBV5-1,ASRPGFGSTNEKLF
TRBJ2-2,12,TRBV5-1,ASSLVAYTGELF
TRBJ1-3,10,TRBV30,AWGVGTDTIY
TRBJ2-7,11,TRBV2,ASTWREDYEQY
TRBJ2-7,13,TRBV2,ASRRQGTVSYEQY
TRBJ2-7,10,TRBV28,ASSFEAYEQY
.,13,TRBV27,ASSTSGRESYEQY
TRBJ1-1,12,TRBV6-6,ASTRGDRYTEAF
TRBJ1-6,12,TRBV2,ASKRGQYNSPLH
TRBJ2-3,14,TRBV7-9,ASSPRRSQETDTQY
TRBJ2-1,7,TRBV19,ASMNEQF
TRBJ2-2,14,TRBV18,ASSPLGQGNTGELF
TRBJ2-7,12,TRBV6-5,ASSDGPQANEQY
TRBJ2-5,15,TRBV5-1,ASSLVASGSLGETQY
TRBJ1-1,10,TRBV6-5,ASSYQGANAF
TRBJ2-1,10,TRBV27,ASSPPSFEQF
TRBJ1-1,12,TRBV6-1,ASSEDLLGTEAF
TRBJ2-1,16,TRBV4-1,ASSQELVANQPYNEQF
TRBJ1-5,15,TRBV23-1,ASSQREGPWGNQPQH
TRBJ2-3,10,TRBV7-9,ASSPRGDTQY
TRBJ2-7,11,TRBV28,ASSFARVYEQY
TRBJ1-1,12,TRBV27,ASSPGGENTEAF
TRBJ2-5,14,TRBV18,ASSPYQDPIQETQY
TRBJ1-3,10,TRBV30,AWSVLGNTIY
TRBJ2-2,14,TRBV6-5,ASSYTIGTGAGELF
TRBJ2-3,12,TRBV7-9,ASSLAMNADTQY
TRBJ2-7,12,TRBV2,ASSDRTNPNEQY
TRBJ2-3,12,TRBV28,ASRTSGRTDTQY
TRBJ2-7,12,TRBV18,ASSPWDRGDEQY
TRBJ2-7,13,TRBV11-2,ASSLVASGRSEQY
TRBJ1-5,12,TRBV6-5,ASREGQGNQPQH
TRBJ2-7,11,TRBV19,ASSSGGDYEQY
TRBJ2-1,13,TRBV7-3,ASSVTSGKDNEQF
TRBJ1-2,13,TRBV7-9,ASSFGRTDNYGYT
TRBJ2-1,15,TRBV4-1,ASSQVLGTNPYNEQF
TRBJ2-5,10,TRBV7-6,ASSLAMETQY